The sequence of this T cell receptor (beta chain) was determined in a study of PD-1 blockade in classical Hodgkin lymphoma (dated by TCRdb to between 2020 and 2021). Notes on the research overall: Nivolumab dosing was 3 mg/kg intravenously every 2 weeks, continuing until either disease progression or unacceptable toxicity. A peripheral blood immune signature of response to PD-1 blockade in classical Hodgkin lymphoma was defined using TCR beta sequencing and CyTOF. Paper-wide results and their limitations: Patients starting nivolumab less than 1 year after ASCT had lower diversity and were excluded from later analyses to avoid confounding by immune reconstitution. CD4+ but not CD8+ TCR diversity rose significantly by C4D1 (p=0.0027 vs p=0.16), most apparent in complete responders (p=0.02). Baseline TCR diversity was reported to be lower in newly diagnosed patients than in healthy donors, and even lower in relapsed/refractory patients. The study covered only a single clinical trial cohort, and the causes of the repertoire differences, possibly disease activity or prior therapy, were still not defined. Trial patients with a complete response had baseline diversity similar to that of newly diagnosed patients, while partial responders and progressors had significantly lower diversity.

From V the trimming removes 4 bases and from J it removes 3 bases, while the gene matches leave 11 bases of the junction unaccounted for. From a lookup of the germline V gene, CDR1 and CDR2 are LGHNA and YSLEER. The CDR3 numbers 19 residues from cysteine through phenylalanine. Of the read, only the CDR3 DNA is kept; its 57 bases are in frame from base 1. Genomic DNA was isolated using the Qiagen DNeasy kit from unsorted PBMCs as well as from negatively selected CD4+ and CD8+ fractions. Using primers that anneal to V and J segments, immunoSEQ multiplex PCR amplified the TCR beta CDR3 regions. A synthetic immune receptor repertoire was used to minimize amplification bias, and any remaining bias was removed computationally after sequencing. The source study handled its data this way. Repertoire diversity was quantified as the Shannon entropy index using custom Python scripts. Unsorted, CD4+ and CD8+ repertoires were examined separately, except in combined analyses, for which CD4+ and CD8+ sequences were merged in silico. A clone counted as expanded when the clone's frequency after treatment rose at least 2-fold relative to C1D1, and clones undetected at baseline were given a pseudocount of 0.5. Clones with 0 or 1 copy at C1D1 were classified as singleton clones, and clones with 2 or more copies were classified as non-singleton clones. Clones expanded in unsorted samples were labelled as CD4+, CD8+ or unknown by matching protein sequences in sorted samples from the same patient. Wilcoxon tests on paired samples were used to test diversity changes from C1D1 to C4D1. The source is immuneACCESS, and TCRdb retained only in-frame sequences with V and J called. Part of the clones is not carried over; for the studies checked, unresolved V genes explain less than half of this, and the remainder is unexplained. V and J calls plus clone size are reproduced from that table; the DNA served to infer D and trimming. The sample table lists 30,000 to 35,000 clones, roughly 82% of them with a count of one. The top ten clones comprise around 30% of the sample.

Notes on this clone: Its antigen specificity is not known. No base qualities exist here, and no much larger clone lies one base off it.

Sample time point, as interpreted from the label and publication: cycle 1 day 1 (C1D1), immediately before nivolumab initiation. Every trial patient had relapsed after autologous stem cell transplantation, and cohorts A, B and C differed in prior brentuximab vedotin exposure. A total of around 59 patients with relapsed/refractory classical Hodgkin lymphoma made up the trial cohort, and each patient's best overall response was complete response, partial response or progressive disease. In the multi-cohort phase II CheckMate 205 trial, trial patients received single-agent nivolumab. An independent review committee assessed best overall response using the 2007 International Working Group response criteria. Trial PBMCs were obtained immediately prior to nivolumab initiation (C1D1) and on therapy at cycle 2 day 1 and cycle 4 day 1. Peripheral blood was collected in 8 mL Vacutainer Cell Preparation Tubes, from which PBMCs were isolated by centrifugation and then cryopreserved.

This specimen consisted of peripheral blood mononuclear cells (PBMCs), obtained at baseline. The chain uses TRBV4-3 and TRBJ2-3, with 15 middle bases fitting TRBD2. The sequence was collected from a human donor with classical Hodgkin lymphoma. The DNA reads as follows: TGCGCCAGCAGCCGGGAGTGGACTAGCGGGGGGGGGTGGACAGATACGCAGTATTTT. It codes for CASSREWTSGGGWTDTQYF.